These 29 T cell receptor beta chains were all obtained from the same sample, sequenced in a study of beta chain features in type 1 diabetes. Study-wide results and limits: All four CD4+ subsets from Type 1 diabetes patients carried moderately but significantly shorter TCRB CDR3s.

These receptors lack a known antigen. Of the isolated RNA, all was reverse transcribed, and so the sequenced material was expressed TCRB transcripts. Libraries were prepared by immunoSEQ multiplex PCR; TCRdb keeps only in-frame clonotypes and omits some of them. The sample lists fewer than 25,000 clones; 55% to 75% were seen once. Sequencing input: Tregs from blood. The source is a young man with type 1 diabetes.

CDR3 DNA sequence: TGTGCCAGCAGCGGGAGCGGGAGCCCCTACAATGAGCAGTTCTTC. Residues: CASSGSGSPYNEQFF. The chain has TRBV7-2 and TRBJ2-1; 8 bases match TRBD2. The CDR3 runs to 15 residues. Germline CDR1 and CDR2: SGHTA and FQGNSA. V was pared by 5 bases and J by 2 bases, with 5 bases of the junction left unmatched.

This chain joins TRBV7-2 and TRBJ2-1; the match to TRBD2 covers 12 bases. This CDR3 has 15 residues. Trimming removed 3 bases from V and 8 bases from J; junction bases left unmatched: 5. CDR1 and CDR2 from the germline V gene are SGHTA and FQGNSA. This chain's CDR3 is CASSFRTSGVYEQFF. Here the CDR3 DNA reads TGTGCCAGCAGCTTTCGGACTAGCGGGGTATATGAGCAGTTCTTC.

This chain joins TRBV7-9 and TRBJ1-1, with a weak D call TRBD1 (5 bases). This CDR3 spans 16 amino acids. The germline gives CDR1 SEHNR, CDR2 FQNEAQ (reference sequence). V lost 1 base and J 8 bases, leaving 20 bases between the germline ends. The CDR3, as DNA: TGTGCCAGCAGCTTAGGGCAGGGCTCAGTGTCCTGGGAAGCTTTCTTT. Its protein product is CASSLGQGSVSWEAFF.

This clone was seen only once. V and J are TRBV5-1 and TRBJ2-5, with a tentative D call TRBD2 (6 bases). This CDR3 region has 14 residues. Germline CDR1 is SGHRS and CDR2 is YFSETQ. Trimming took 4 bases from V and 4 from J, leaving 14 bases between them. The CDR3 DNA is TGCGCCAGCAGCGATGGACTACCTCCAGAGACCCAGTACTTC. Amino acids: CASSDGLPPETQYF.

The V gene is TRBV7-6, the J gene TRBJ2-5, with D uncertain. Germline V gene sequence: CDR1 SGHVS, CDR2 FNYEAQ. V was trimmed by 3 bases and J by 5 bases, leaving 13 bases between them. The CDR3 spans 14 residues. The CDR3, as DNA: TGTGCCAGCAGCTTCCTGGCTTTTCAGGAGACCCAGTACTTC. Its translation is CASSFLAFQETQYF. The variable domain in full, with the rest retrieved from reference TRBV7-6 and TRBJ2-5, is GAGVSQSPRYKVTKRGQDVALRCDPISGHVSLYWYRQALGQGPEFLTYFNYEAQQDKSGLPNDRFSAERPEGSISTLTIQRTEQRDSAMYRCASSFLAFQETQYFGPGTRLLVL.

The chain combines TRBV18 with TRBJ2-7; no reliable D call. Germline V gene lookup returns CDR1 KGHSH and CDR2 LQKENI. This CDR3 region has 12 residues. Trimming took off 0 bases at V and 3 bases at J, with 3 bases between the two ends. The CDR3, as DNA: TGTGCCAGCTCACCACCCAGCTACGAGCAGTACTTC. This encodes CASSPPSYEQYF.

The chain links TRBV11-2 to TRBJ2-1; 9 positions match TRBD2. Germline V gives CDR1 SGHAT, CDR2 FQNNGV. The CDR3 is 15 residues long. Unmatched junction bases numbered 4, after V lost 4 bases and J lost 3 bases. The CDR3 DNA reads TGTGCCAGCAGCTGGCGGCGGGGGGGCTACAATGAGCAGTTCTTC. It codes for CASSWRRGGYNEQFF.

The rearrangement uses TRBV29-1 and TRBJ2-1; D unclear. V lost 3 bases to trimming and J lost 8 bases, with 17 bases between them. The CDR3 is 14 amino acids. The germline V gene encodes CDR1 SQVTM and CDR2 ANQGSEA. This CDR3 is CSVDLGLLVDEQFF. The CDR3 DNA follows: TGCAGCGTTGATCTTGGGCTGCTCGTCGATGAGCAGTTCTTC.

The chain carries TRBV18 and TRBJ2-3; D not resolved. This CDR3 contains 14 residues. Deletions cut 2 bases from V and 4 bases from J, with 10 bases between. Germline V gives CDR1 KGHSH, CDR2 LQKENI. The CDR3 sequence is CASSPVGLADTQYF. Here the CDR3 DNA reads TGTGCCAGCTCACCAGTCGGGTTGGCAGATACGCAGTATTTT.

The CDR3 loop reads CASSSNRGQPQHF. The CDR3, as DNA: TGTGCCAGCAGTTCCAACAGGGGTCAGCCCCAGCATTTT. This chain links TRBV27 with TRBJ1-5; 7 bases line up with TRBD1. With V trimmed by 4 bases and J by 6 bases, 3 bases remained unmatched. The CDR3 totals 13 residues. Germline V gene data show CDR1 as MNHEY and CDR2 as SMNVEV (reference sequence).

The chain combines TRBV4-3 with TRBJ1-6, with D tentatively TRBD1 (5 bases). The CDR3 is made up of 17 amino acids. V was cut by 0 bases and J by 10 bases, with 19 bases left in between. The V gene's germline CDR1 is LGHNA and CDR2 YSLEER. This CDR3 reads CASSQDGSGGVGSPLHF. The CDR3 DNA reads TGCGCCAGCAGCCAAGATGGATCGGGAGGGGTCGGGTCACCCCTCCACTTT.

The chain carries TRBV19 and TRBJ1-5; 9 nucleotides align to TRBD1. Germline loops: CDR1 LNHDA, CDR2 SQIVND (reference sequence). The junction had 10 bases not matched to a gene; V was cut back by 10 bases and J by 6 bases. CDR3 size: 14 residues. The CDR3 DNA sequence: TGTGCCACCGGCAAGGACAGGGGAGGTCAGCCCCAGCATTTT. Translating gives CATGKDRGGQPQHF.

V is TRBV18 and J is TRBJ1-5, with 9 bases that match TRBD1. CDR1 is KGHSH and CDR2 is LQKENI in the germline V gene. V shed 3 bases and J 4 bases; nucleotides not matched to a gene: 4. The CDR3 is 15 residues long. This chain's CDR3 is CASSPSGTGNQPQHF. The CDR3, as DNA: TGTGCCAGCTCACCGTCCGGGACAGGGAATCAGCCCCAGCATTTT.

The chain is built from TRBV7-9 and TRBJ1-1; the D is unclear. Germline CDR1 SEHNR, CDR2 FQNEAQ (reference sequence). V lost 4 bases, J lost 7 bases, and 16 bases lay in between. There are 14 residues in the CDR3. CDR3 residues: CASSSRNSVGEAFF. The CDR3 bases are TGTGCCAGCAGCTCCCGAAATAGTGTCGGTGAAGCTTTCTTT.

This sequence joins TRBV10-3 and TRBJ2-3, with 8 bases identical to TRBD2. Germline V CDR1 and CDR2: ENHRY, SYGVKD. The CDR3 has 14 residues. With 7 bases clipped from V and 3 bases from J, the junction kept 6 bases outside the gene matches. CDR3 in amino acids: CAITPGGGTDTQYF. Written as DNA, the CDR3 is TGTGCCATCACCCCGGGCGGGGGGACAGATACGCAGTATTTT.

V gene TRBV7-2 combines with J gene TRBJ2-1; a weak D match, TRBD1 (6 bases). From germline, CDR1 is SGHTA and CDR2 FQGNSA. The CDR3 runs 14 residues. V shed 6 bases and J shed 6 bases, with 15 bases lying between them. CDR3 sequence: CASSQQGPSNEQFF. The CDR3 coding sequence is TGTGCCAGCAGTCAACAGGGACCCAGCAATGAGCAGTTCTTC.

The chain carries TRBV7-6 and TRBJ2-5, with 9 bases lining up with TRBD2. Germline values: CDR1 SGHVS, CDR2 FNYEAQ. The trim removed 5 bases at V and 5 bases at J, leaving 21 bases unmatched. This CDR3 contains 19 residues. The CDR3 sequence: CASSQVVVAGAQVYETQYF. CDR3 DNA: TGTGCCAGCAGCCAAGTCGTGGTAGCGGGGGCCCAAGTGTATGAGACCCAGTACTTC.

This clone was observed a handful of times. This chain links TRBV11-2 with TRBJ1-1; D possibly corresponds to TRBD1 (5 bases). CDR1 is SGHAT, CDR2 FQNNGV, per germline. This CDR3 has 14 amino acids. V lost 0 bases and J 6 bases, leaving 11 bases between the germline ends. As DNA, the CDR3 is TGTGCCAGCAGCTTAGATTTCGCGGGGGCTGAAGCTTTCTTT. It is translated as CASSLDFAGAEAFF.

This clone was counted only a few times. The chain carries TRBV6-6 and TRBJ2-1; 12 bases map to TRBD1. The V segment lost 6 bases and the J segment 9 bases; nucleotides outside the gene matches: 12. Germline-derived CDR1 and CDR2 are MNHNY and SVGAGI (reference sequence). The CDR3 runs to 16 residues. CDR3 bases: TGTGCCAGCAGACCTCCCCGGGACAGGGGGCCTCCTGAGCAGTTCTTC. Translated: CASRPPRDRGPPEQFF.

The V and J genes are TRBV7-8 and TRBJ1-4; no clear D. Germline CDR1 SGHVS, CDR2 FQNEAQ. This CDR3 contains 15 residues. V lost 3 bases and J 5 bases, leaving 13 bases between the germline ends. The CDR3 loop reads CASSLVGAGNEKLFF. In DNA, the CDR3 is TGTGCCAGCAGCTTGGTAGGCGCAGGCAATGAAAAACTGTTTTTT.

CDR3 region: CASTPFGQVSSYEQYF. The CDR3 bases are TGTGCCAGCACCCCATTTGGACAGGTCAGCTCCTACGAGCAGTACTTC. The rearrangement links TRBV28 to TRBJ2-7, with 7 bases aligning to TRBD1. Germline lookup yields CDR1 MDHEN and CDR2 SYDVKM. The CDR3 consists of 16 residues. V shed 7 bases and J 0 bases; nucleotides not matched to a gene: 12.

The chain links TRBV5-1 to TRBJ2-2; D call uncertain. V lost 0 bases to trimming and J lost 7 bases, with 4 bases between them. Germline V gene sequence: CDR1 SGHRS, CDR2 YFSETQ. The CDR3 covers 12 residues. The CDR3 nucleotides read TGCGCCAGCAGCTTGGACGGCGGGGAGCTGTTTTTT. Protein sequence: CASSLDGGELFF.

This chain links TRBV7-9 with TRBJ2-3, with TRBD2 identical over 10 bases. The CDR3 has 16 residues. The V gene end was trimmed by 5 bases and the J gene end by 2 bases; junction bases not matched to a gene: 7. The germline gives CDR1 SEHNR, CDR2 FQNEAQ (reference sequence). The CDR3: CASSRPTSGHTDTQYF. The DNA of the CDR3 is TGTGCCAGCAGCCGACCGACTAGCGGGCACACAGATACGCAGTATTTT.

J is TRBJ2-7 and V is TRBV18; unclear D gene. Germline CDR1 reads KGHSH; CDR2 reads LQKENI. Trimming took off 3 bases at V and 6 bases at J, with 12 bases between the two ends. There are 13 residues in the CDR3. CDR3 coding DNA: TGTGCCAGCTCACCCGCCTTCCGCGGCGAGCAGTACTTC. Its protein is CASSPAFRGEQYF.

Within the sample, this clone is medium-sized. The CDR3 protein is CASRPGTGSGDTQYF. The CDR3 DNA follows: TGCGCCAGCAGGCCGGGGACAGGGTCCGGCGATACGCAGTATTTT. The V and J genes are TRBV5-1 and TRBJ2-3; 9 nucleotides align to TRBD1. In germline, CDR1 is SGHRS, CDR2 YFSETQ. The CDR3 totals 15 residues. V shed 5 bases, J shed 6 bases, and the junction held 10 bases outside the gene matches.

CDR3 coding DNA: TGCGCCAGCAGCCGGACAGGAGGGAACACTGAAGCTTTCTTT. This gives the protein CASSRTGGNTEAFF. The chain combines TRBV4-1 with TRBJ1-1; 7 bases line up with TRBD1. This CDR3 has 14 residues. Germline CDR1 is MGHRA and CDR2 is YSYEKL. V shed 4 bases and J 1 base; nucleotides not matched to a gene: 3.

The table lists this clone with a few counts. The rearrangement joins TRBV30 to TRBJ2-1, with a possible D match to TRBD2 (6 bases). V was cut by 2 bases and J by 4 bases, with 18 bases left in between. The CDR3 has 16 residues. Germline V gene sequence: CDR1 GTSNPN, CDR2 SVGIG (reference sequence). CDR3 in amino acids: CAWSRKGRGSYNEQFF. The CDR3 bases are TGTGCCTGGAGTCGGAAGGGCCGGGGGTCTTACAATGAGCAGTTCTTC.

This chain joins TRBV6-6 and TRBJ2-7, with D perhaps TRBD1 (7 bases). The CDR3 consists of 15 residues. V lost 6 bases, J lost 2 bases, and 17 bases lay in between. CDR1 MNHNY and CDR2 SVGAGI come from the germline V gene (reference sequence). This chain's CDR3 is CASSPAGQRTYEQYF. The CDR3 DNA follows: TGTGCCAGCAGCCCCGCGGGACAGAGAACCTACGAGCAGTACTTC.

This chain uses TRBV7-2 with TRBJ2-1; TRBD1 is a possible D gene (5 bases). Trimming left V 7 bases short and J 0 bases short, with 13 bases between. CDR1 is SGHTA and CDR2 is FQGNSA in the germline V gene. This CDR3 is 15 amino acids long. This CDR3 reads CASNIDSSSYNEQFF. DNA of the CDR3: TGTGCCAGCAATATCGACAGTAGCTCCTACAATGAGCAGTTCTTC.